The sequence of this TCR beta chain was determined in a study of blood T cell repertoires in COVID-19 (dated by TCRdb to the early 2020s). Looking at the study overall: The collaborator samples originated in the United States, Italy and Spain and spanned the acute and convalescent phases of COVID-19. The prospective study material was composed of cDNA or gDNA derived from T cells, B-cell-depleted T cells, or PBMCs. Subjects who had been exposed to COVID-19, were actively infected with it, or had recovered from it provided the deeply sampled blood TCRbeta repertoires that made up the dataset. The repertoires were released in a freely available public database intended as a resource for research on the immune response to SARS-CoV-2. Samples were obtained from the ongoing ImmuneRACE study (first 160 participants) and from 1,254 subjects provided by 6 global collaborators. The sample metadata nearly always contained a de-identified subject ID, COVID-19 status, age in years and sex. Where HLA class I and class II types were available, the types were taken from metadata supplied by the sample provider, not from assay-based typing.

The collaborating institutions used their own protocols to collect whole blood in K2EDTA tubes. For TCRbeta analysis, collaborator samples were shipped as frozen whole blood, as isolated PBMCs, or as DNA extracted from either sample type. On this clone: No cognate antigen has been identified for it. Base qualities are missing; no much larger clone stands one base away.

Here is what the overall study found, with its caveats: The quantity of clinical and demographic metadata differed by source and by participant and was supplied without curation.

The immunoSEQ Assay, a bias-controlled multiplex PCR, was used to amplify TCRbeta CDR3 regions from genomic DNA. As for how the authors treated the data: The number of nucleated cells in each sample was estimated from the amplification of reference gene primers within the assay. Sequence reads were collapsed and filtered to measure the absolute abundance of every unique TCRbeta CDR3 rearrangement. For each sample, productive Simpson clonality was calculated as the square root of Simpson's diversity index over productive rearrangements. TCRdb holds this immuneACCESS table with in-frame rearrangements only. Some clones are missing; in checked studies, unresolved V genes explain under half, and the rest has no known cause. For V, J and clone size, that table is used; D and trimming come from the DNA. This sample lists under 250,000 clones; around 82% were detected once. 4% to 5.5% of the sample goes to the ten largest clones.

The specimen was peripheral blood. The TCR sequence derives from a middle-aged man with active or convalescent COVID-19.

Here the CDR3 is given as CASRGEDRVPEAFF. The sequenced DNA is TGTGCCAGCAGGGGGGAAGACAGGGTCCCTGAAGCTTTCTTT. Recombination connected TRBV6-5 to TRBJ1-1; 7 bases in the middle match TRBD1. CDR1 and CDR2, looked up from the germline V gene, are MNHEY and SVGAGI. The CDR3 runs 14 residues from the cysteine to the phenylalanine. Only the CDR3 portion is preserved as DNA: 42 bases, with reading frame beginning at the first base. Germline trimming: 6 bases from V, 6 bases from J; junction bases outside gene matches: 10.